In this sample, the clone carrying this T cell receptor (beta chain) turned up many times. TCRdb recomputed calls from the 5' RACE reads with MiXCR, one row per CDR3 protein. The table has about 63,000 distinct CDR3 sequences, around 7.4% seen once. CDR3 length equals 14 residues. V lost 7 bases, J lost 4 bases, and 17 bases lay in between. Germline V gene sequence: CDR1 MDHEN, CDR2 SYDVKM. This specimen belongs to a study of T cells after yellow fever vaccination. Study-wide background: The SMART-Seq v4 Ultra Low Input method served to prepare the low-cell-number fractions.

The clonotype was recovered from a man aged 25-45 years who received the YFV17D yellow fever vaccine. Here the sequenced sample was CD8+ T cells sorted from PBMCs, taken 15 days after the yellow fever booster vaccination. The chain has TRBV28 and TRBJ2-7, with D possibly matching TRBD2 (7 bases). The CDR3 here is CASNPWGGLYEQYF. The DNA for the CDR3 is TGTGCCAGCAATCCGTGGGGGGGCCTTTACGAGCAGTACTTC.